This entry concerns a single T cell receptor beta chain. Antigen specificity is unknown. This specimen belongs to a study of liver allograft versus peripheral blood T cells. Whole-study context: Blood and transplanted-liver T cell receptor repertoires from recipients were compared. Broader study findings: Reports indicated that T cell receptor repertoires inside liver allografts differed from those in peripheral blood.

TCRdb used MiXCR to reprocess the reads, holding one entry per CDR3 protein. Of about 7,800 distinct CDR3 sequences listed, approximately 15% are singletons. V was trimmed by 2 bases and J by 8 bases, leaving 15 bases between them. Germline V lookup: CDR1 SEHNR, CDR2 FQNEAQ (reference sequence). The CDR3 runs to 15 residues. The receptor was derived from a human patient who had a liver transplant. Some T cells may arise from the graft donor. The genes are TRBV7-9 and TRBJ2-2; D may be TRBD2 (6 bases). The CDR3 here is CASSLTSRGWGELFF. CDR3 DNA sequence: TGTGCCAGCAGCTTAACTAGCCGAGGTTGGGGGGAGCTGTTTTTT.